The present T cell receptor beta chain was sequenced within a study of OX40 agonist ivuxolimab in advanced cancers. Germline CDR1 MGHRA, CDR2 YSYEKL. CDR3 length: 17 amino acids. V lost 1 base, J lost 3 bases, and 8 bases stayed unmatched. The method was immunoSEQ multiplex PCR; TCRdb's version includes in-frame clones alone and lacks a portion of them. The sample holds around 70,000 clones; approximately 87% are singletons and the top ten take approximately 1%. This sample comprised CD4+ or CD8+ T cells sorted from blood, obtained in a trial of the OX40 agonist ivuxolimab. The genes are TRBV4-1 and TRBJ2-7; 11 bases are shared with TRBD2. The sequence derives from an adult with an advanced solid tumor such as melanoma, head and neck, liver or kidney cancer. CDR3 nucleotides: TGCGCCAGCAGCCAAGCCATAGCGGGAGGGTCGAGCTACGAGCAGTACTTC. Translated: CASSQAIAGGSSYEQYF.